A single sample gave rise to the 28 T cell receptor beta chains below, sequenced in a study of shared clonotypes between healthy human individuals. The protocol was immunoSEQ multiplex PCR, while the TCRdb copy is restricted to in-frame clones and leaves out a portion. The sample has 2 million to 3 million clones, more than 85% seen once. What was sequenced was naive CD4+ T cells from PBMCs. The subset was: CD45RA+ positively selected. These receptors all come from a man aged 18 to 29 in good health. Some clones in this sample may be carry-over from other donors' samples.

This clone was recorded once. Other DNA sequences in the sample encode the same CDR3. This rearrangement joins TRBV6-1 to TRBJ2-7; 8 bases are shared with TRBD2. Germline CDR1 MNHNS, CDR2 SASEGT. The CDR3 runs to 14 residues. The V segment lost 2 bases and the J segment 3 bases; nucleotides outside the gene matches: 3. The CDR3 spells CASSESGGSYEQYF. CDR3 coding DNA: TGTGCCAGCAGTGAAAGCGGGGGAAGCTACGAGCAGTACTTC.

The CDR3 nucleotides read TGTGCCAGCAATTTGATCGGGTCCGGGGCCAACGTCCTGACTTTC. This translates into CASNLIGSGANVLTF. The chain links TRBV2 to TRBJ2-6; D uncertain. V lost 7 bases and J 4 bases, leaving 14 bases between the germline ends. This CDR3 spans 15 amino acids. The germline V gene encodes CDR1 SNHLY and CDR2 FYNNEI. Variable domain in full (rest from reference TRBV2 and TRBJ2-6): EPEVTQTPSHQVTQMGQEVILRCVPISNHLYFYWYRQILGQKVEFLVSFYNNEISEKSEIFDDQFSVERPDGSNFTLKIRSTKLEDSAMYFCASNLIGSGANVLTFGAGSRLTVL.

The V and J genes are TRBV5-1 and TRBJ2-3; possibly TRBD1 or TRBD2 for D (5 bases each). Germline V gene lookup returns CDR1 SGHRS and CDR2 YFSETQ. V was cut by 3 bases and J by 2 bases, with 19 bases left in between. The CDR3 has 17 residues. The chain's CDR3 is CASSSRFGGRDTDTQYF. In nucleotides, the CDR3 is TGCGCCAGCAGCTCCCGATTTGGGGGAAGGGACACAGATACGCAGTATTTT.

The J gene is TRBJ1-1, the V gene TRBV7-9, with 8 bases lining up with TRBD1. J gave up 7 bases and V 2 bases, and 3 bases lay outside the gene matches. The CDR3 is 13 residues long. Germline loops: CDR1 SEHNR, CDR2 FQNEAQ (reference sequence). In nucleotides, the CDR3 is TGTGCCAGCAGCTTACTACAGGGGGGTGAAGCTTTCTTT. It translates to CASSLLQGGEAFF.

Written as DNA, the CDR3 is TGTGCCAGCAGCCTGACAGGTTACAATTCACCCCTCCACTTT. Protein: CASSLTGYNSPLHF. The V gene is TRBV28, the J gene TRBJ1-6, with D perhaps matching TRBD1 (6 bases). CDR1 is MDHEN and CDR2 is SYDVKM in the germline V gene. The length of the CDR3 is 14 residues. Trimming took off 6 bases at V and 7 bases at J, with 13 bases between the two ends.

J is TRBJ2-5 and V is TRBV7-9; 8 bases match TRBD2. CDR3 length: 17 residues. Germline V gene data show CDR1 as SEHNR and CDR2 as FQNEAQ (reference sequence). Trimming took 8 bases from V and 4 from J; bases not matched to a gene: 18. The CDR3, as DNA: TGTGCCAGCGAACCTGGAGCGGGAGCTATATCGGGAGAGACCCAGTACTTC. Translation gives CASEPGAGAISGETQYF.

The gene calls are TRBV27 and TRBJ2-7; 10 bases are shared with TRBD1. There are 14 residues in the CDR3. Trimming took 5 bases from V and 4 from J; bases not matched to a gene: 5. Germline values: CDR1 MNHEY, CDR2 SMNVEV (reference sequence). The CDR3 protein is CASSPGQGEYEQYF. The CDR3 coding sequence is TGTGCCAGCAGTCCCGGACAGGGGGAGTACGAGCAGTACTTC.

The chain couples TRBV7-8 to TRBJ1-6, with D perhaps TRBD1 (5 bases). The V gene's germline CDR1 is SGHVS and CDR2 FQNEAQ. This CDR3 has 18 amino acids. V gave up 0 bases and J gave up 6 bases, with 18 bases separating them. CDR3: CASSLAAGHGGSNSPLHF. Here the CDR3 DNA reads TGTGCCAGCAGCTTAGCTGCGGGCCACGGGGGTTCTAATTCACCCCTCCACTTT.

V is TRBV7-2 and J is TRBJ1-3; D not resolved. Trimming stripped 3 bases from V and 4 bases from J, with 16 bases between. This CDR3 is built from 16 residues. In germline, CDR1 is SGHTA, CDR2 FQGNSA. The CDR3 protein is CASSFGVASLGNTIYF. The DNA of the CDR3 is TGTGCCAGCAGCTTCGGGGTGGCTTCTCTGGGAAACACCATATATTTT.

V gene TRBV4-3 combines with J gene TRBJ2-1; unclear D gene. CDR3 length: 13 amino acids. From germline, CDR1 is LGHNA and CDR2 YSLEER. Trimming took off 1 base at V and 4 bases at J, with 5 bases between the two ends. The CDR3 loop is CASSQVRYNEQFF. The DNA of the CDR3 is TGCGCCAGCAGCCAAGTCCGTTACAATGAGCAGTTCTTC.

The CDR3 loop is CASSKGAGGQETQYF. Written as DNA, the CDR3 is TGTGCCAGCAGCAAGGGGGCGGGAGGGCAAGAGACCCAGTACTTC. The chain employs TRBV7-2 and TRBJ2-5; TRBD2 agrees at 9 bases. The CDR3 covers 15 residues. Unmatched junction bases numbered 6, after V lost 5 bases and J lost 2 bases. Looked up from germline, CDR1 is SGHTA and CDR2 is FQGNSA.

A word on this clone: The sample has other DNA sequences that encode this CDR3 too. The CDR3 nucleotides read TGTGCCAGCAGCGTGCGCCCTAGCACAGATACGCAGTATTTT. Translated, it gives CASSVRPSTDTQYF. This chain joins TRBV9 and TRBJ2-3; D gene unclear. The CDR3 is 14 residues long. From germline, CDR1 is SGDLS and CDR2 YYNGEE. V was cut by 2 bases and J by 0 bases, with 7 bases left in between. Complete variable domain (other parts from reference TRBV9 and TRBJ2-3): DSGVTQTPKHLITATGQRVTLRCSPRSGDLSVYWYQQSLDQGLQFLIQYYNGEERAKGNILERFSAQQFPDLHSELNLSSLELGDSALYFCASSVRPSTDTQYFGPGTRLTVL.

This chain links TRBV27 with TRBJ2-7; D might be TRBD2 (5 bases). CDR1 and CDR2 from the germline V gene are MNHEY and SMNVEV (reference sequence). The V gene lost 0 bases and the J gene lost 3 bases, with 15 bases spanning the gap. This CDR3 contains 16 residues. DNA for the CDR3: TGTGCCAGCAGTTTATCGATGGCAGGAGGATACTACGAGCAGTACTTC. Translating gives CASSLSMAGGYYEQYF.

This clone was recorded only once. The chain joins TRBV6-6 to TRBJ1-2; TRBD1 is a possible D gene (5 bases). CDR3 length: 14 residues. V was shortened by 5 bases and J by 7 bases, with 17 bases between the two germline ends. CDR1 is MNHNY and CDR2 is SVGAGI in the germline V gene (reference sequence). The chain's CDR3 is CASSLTGRSAGYTF. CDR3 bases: TGTGCCAGCAGTCTGACGGGACGGAGTGCTGGCTACACCTTC.

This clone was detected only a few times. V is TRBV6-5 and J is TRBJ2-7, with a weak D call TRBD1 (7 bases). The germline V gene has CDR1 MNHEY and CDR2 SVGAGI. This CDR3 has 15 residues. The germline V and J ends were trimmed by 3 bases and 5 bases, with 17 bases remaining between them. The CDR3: CASSYGAGGMNEQYF. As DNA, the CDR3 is TGTGCCAGCAGTTATGGTGCAGGGGGGATGAACGAGCAGTACTTC.

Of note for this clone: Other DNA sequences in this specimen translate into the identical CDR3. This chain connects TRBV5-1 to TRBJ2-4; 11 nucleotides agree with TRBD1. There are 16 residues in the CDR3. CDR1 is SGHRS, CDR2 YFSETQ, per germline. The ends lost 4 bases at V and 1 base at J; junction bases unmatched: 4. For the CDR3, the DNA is TGCGCCAGCAGCCTAGGACAGGGGGCTGCCAAAAACATTCAGTACTTC. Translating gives CASSLGQGAAKNIQYF.

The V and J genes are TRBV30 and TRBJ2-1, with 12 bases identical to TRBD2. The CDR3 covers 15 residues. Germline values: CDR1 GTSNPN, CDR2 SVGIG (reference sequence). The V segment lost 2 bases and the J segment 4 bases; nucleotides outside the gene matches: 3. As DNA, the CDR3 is TGTGCCTGGAGTAGGGGACTAGCGGGTTACAATGAGCAGTTCTTC. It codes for CAWSRGLAGYNEQFF.

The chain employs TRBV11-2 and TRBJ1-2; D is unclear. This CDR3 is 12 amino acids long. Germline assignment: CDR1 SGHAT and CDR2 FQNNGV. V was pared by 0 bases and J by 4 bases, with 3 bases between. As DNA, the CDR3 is TGTGCCAGCAGCTTAGAGGTCTATGGCTACACCTTC. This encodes CASSLEVYGYTF.

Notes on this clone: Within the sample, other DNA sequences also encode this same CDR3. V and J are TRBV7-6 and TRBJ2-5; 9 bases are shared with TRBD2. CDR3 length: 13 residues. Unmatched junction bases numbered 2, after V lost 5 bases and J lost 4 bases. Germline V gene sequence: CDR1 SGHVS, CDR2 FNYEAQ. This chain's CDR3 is CASSLLAGETQYF. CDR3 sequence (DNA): TGTGCCAGCAGCCTACTAGCGGGAGAGACCCAGTACTTC.

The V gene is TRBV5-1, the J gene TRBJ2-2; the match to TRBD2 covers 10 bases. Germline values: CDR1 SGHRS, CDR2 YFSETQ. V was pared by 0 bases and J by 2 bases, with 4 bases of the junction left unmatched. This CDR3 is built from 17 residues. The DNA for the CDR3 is TGCGCCAGCAGCTTGGGAACTAGCGGGGAAAACACCGGGGAGCTGTTTTTT. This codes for CASSLGTSGENTGELFF.

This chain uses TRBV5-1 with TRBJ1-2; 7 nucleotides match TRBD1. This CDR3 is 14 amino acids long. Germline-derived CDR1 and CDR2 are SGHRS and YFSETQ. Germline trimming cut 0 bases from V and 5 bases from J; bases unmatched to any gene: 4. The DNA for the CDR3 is TGCGCCAGCAGCTTGGTCCAGGGGGAGTATGGCTACACCTTC. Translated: CASSLVQGEYGYTF.

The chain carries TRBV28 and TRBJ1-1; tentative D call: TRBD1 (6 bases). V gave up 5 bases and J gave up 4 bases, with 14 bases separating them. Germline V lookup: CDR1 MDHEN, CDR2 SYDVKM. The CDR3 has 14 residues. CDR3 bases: TGTGCCAGCAGTGGGGGGGGCGTAAGCACTGAAGCTTTCTTT. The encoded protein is CASSGGGVSTEAFF.

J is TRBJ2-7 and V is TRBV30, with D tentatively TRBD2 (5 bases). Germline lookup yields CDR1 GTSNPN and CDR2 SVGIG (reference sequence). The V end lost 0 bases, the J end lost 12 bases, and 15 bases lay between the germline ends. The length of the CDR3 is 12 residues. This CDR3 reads CAWSVNEGEGYF. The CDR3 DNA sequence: TGTGCCTGGAGTGTTAACGAAGGCGAGGGGTACTTC.

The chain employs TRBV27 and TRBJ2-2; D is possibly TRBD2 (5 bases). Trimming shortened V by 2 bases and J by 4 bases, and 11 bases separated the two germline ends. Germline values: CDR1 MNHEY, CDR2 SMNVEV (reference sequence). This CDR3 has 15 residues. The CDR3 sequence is CASSLRASPTGELFF. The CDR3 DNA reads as TGTGCCAGCAGTTTAAGGGCTAGCCCCACCGGGGAGCTGTTTTTT.

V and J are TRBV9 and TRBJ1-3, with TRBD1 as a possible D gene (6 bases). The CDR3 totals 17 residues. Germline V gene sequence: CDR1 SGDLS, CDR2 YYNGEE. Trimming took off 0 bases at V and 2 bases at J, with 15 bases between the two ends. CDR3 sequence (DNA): TGTGCCAGCAGCGTAGCCCCGAGACAGGCGGCTGGAAACACCATATATTTT. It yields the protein CASSVAPRQAAGNTIYF.

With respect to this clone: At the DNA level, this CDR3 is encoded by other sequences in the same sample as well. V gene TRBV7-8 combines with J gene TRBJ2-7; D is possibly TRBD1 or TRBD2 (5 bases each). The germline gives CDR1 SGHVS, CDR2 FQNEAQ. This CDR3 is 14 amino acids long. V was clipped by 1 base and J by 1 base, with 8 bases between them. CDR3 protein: CASSLGGKSYEQYF. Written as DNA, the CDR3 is TGTGCCAGCAGCTTAGGGGGGAAATCCTACGAGCAGTACTTC.

The CDR3 coding sequence is TGTGCCAGTAGGGTAGGAGAGAGGGGTGAGCAGTTCTTC. It specifies CASRVGERGEQFF. This chain uses TRBV19 with TRBJ2-1, with D possibly called TRBD1 or TRBD2 (5 bases each). The V end was cut by 6 bases, the J end by 9 bases, with 15 bases between. Germline values: CDR1 LNHDA, CDR2 SQIVND (reference sequence). This CDR3 comprises 13 residues.

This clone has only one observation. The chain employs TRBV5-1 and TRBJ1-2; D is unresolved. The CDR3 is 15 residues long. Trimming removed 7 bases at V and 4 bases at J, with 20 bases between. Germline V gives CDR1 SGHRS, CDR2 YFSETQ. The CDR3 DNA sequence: TGCGCCAGCCGAACCCCCGAGCAGCCAGGCTATGGCTACACCTTC. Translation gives CASRTPEQPGYGYTF.